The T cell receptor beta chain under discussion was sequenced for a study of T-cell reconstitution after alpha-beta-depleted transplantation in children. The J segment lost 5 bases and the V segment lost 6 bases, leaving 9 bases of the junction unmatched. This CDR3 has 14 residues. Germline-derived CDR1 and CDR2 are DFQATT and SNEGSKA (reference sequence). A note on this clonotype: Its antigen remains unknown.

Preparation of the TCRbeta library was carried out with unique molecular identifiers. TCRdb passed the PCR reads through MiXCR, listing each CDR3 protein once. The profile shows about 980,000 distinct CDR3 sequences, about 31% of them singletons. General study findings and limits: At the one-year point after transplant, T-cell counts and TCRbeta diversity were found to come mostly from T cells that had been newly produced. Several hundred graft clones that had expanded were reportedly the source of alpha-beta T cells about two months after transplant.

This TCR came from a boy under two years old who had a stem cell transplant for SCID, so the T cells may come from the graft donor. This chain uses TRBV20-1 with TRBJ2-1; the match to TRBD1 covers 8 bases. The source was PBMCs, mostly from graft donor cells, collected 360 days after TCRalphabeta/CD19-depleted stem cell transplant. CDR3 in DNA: TGCAGTGCCAATGTCCGGGACAGGAACAATGAGCAGTTCTTC. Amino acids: CSANVRDRNNEQFF.